One sample yielded the 11 T cell receptor beta chains listed below, sequenced in a study of blood T cells in healthy people across ages (dated by TCRdb to the mid-2010s). The method behind the library was 5' RACE. Reads for this sample came from an Illumina HiSeq 2500. A second PCR of 7 to 11 cycles was performed with a sample-barcoded 5' primer and a J-beta primer mix. The public reads were quality trimmed at Q25 with fastp and then assembled into clones with MiXCR by TCRdb, keeping productive beta chains. Each CDR3 protein appears once, grouped with its most common genes and DNA. This sample has around 690,000 distinct CDR3 sequences in its table, and under 65% of those were observed once. Of the sample, 35% to 40% is held by the ten largest clones. Sequencing was done on a sample of blood. Receptor source: a man in his 60s in good health.

This clonotype was observed a few times. The chain uses TRBV6-1 and TRBJ2-5, with TRBD2 matching 8 bases. The DNA matches TRBJ2-7 better at its end, which makes the J call doubtful. There are 17 residues in the CDR3. In germline, CDR1 is MNHNS, CDR2 SASEGT. The CDR3 region has the DNA TGTGCCAGCAGTCCCTATTTTAGCGGGGCGAGGCGGTACGAGCAGTACTTC. This translates into CASSPYFSGARRYEQYF.

This clonotype has only a few counts. This chain joins TRBV20-1 and TRBJ2-7, with D perhaps TRBD1 or TRBD2 (6 bases each). The V gene's germline CDR1 is DFQATT and CDR2 SNEGSKA (reference sequence). The CDR3 has 13 amino acids. The V gene lost 6 bases and the J gene lost 0 bases, with 12 bases spanning the gap. This CDR3 reads CSASRGLSYEQYF. The DNA for the CDR3 is TGCAGTGCCTCTCGGGGGCTCTCCTACGAGCAGTACTTC.

With respect to this clonotype: Germline and junction disagree at one end, which may indicate a read error. The CDR3 loop reads CAGSGGRHSGANVLTF. The CDR3 bases are TGTGCCGGCAGTGGAGGCAGGCACTCTGGGGCCAACGTCCTGACTTTC. V is TRBV2 and J is TRBJ2-6; maybe TRBD2 (5 bases). CDR1 and CDR2 (germline): SNHLY, FYNNEI. There are 16 residues in the CDR3.

This clonotype was found once. The V gene is TRBV6-2 or TRBV6-3, the J gene TRBJ2-7; D is unresolved. The DNA end is a closer match to TRBJ2-1, so the J assignment may be wrong. The V gene's germline CDR1 is MNHEY and CDR2 SVGEGT. The CDR3 sequence is 15 residues long. This CDR3 is CASSYGADGYNEQFF. CDR3 coding DNA: TGTGCCAGCAGTTACGGTGCTGATGGGTACAATGAGCAGTTCTTC.

This sequence joins TRBV3-1 and TRBJ2-5; tentative D call: TRBD2 (6 bases). Germline loops: CDR1 LGHDT, CDR2 YNNKEL (reference sequence). CDR3 length equals 16 residues. The ends were cut back, 4 bases at V and 5 bases at J, with 20 bases in the middle. The chain's CDR3 is CASSPSTSSPRETQYF. CDR3 in DNA: TGTGCCAGCAGCCCCTCAACTAGCTCCCCCCGGGAGACCCAGTACTTC.

Note on this clonotype: A much bigger clone sits one base away, suggesting this may be a read error. The chain uses TRBV20-1 and TRBJ2-1; TRBD2 aligns across 7 bases. In germline, CDR1 is DFQATT, CDR2 SNEGSKA (reference sequence). CDR3 length equals 13 residues. The J segment lost 5 bases and the V segment lost 6 bases, leaving 7 bases of the junction unmatched. CDR3 in DNA: TGCAGTGCAACCGGAGCGGGGAACAATGAGCAGTTCTTC. This translates into CSATGAGNNEQFF.

The chain recombines TRBV21-1 with TRBJ2-4; TRBD1 is the table's D call and was not checked against the DNA. TRBV21-1 is given as a pseudogene. The CDR3 has 19 residues. In DNA form, the CDR3 reads TGTGCCAGCAGCAAAGCCGTCGGGACACGAACTATAGCCAAAAACATTCAGTACTTC. Residues: CASSKAVGTRTIAKNIQYF.

V and J are TRBV29-1 and TRBJ2-1; 10 positions match TRBD1. Losses at the gene ends were 2 bases for V and 6 bases for J; bases not matched to a gene: 7. This CDR3 has 15 amino acids. Germline CDR1 SQVTM, CDR2 ANQGSEA. CDR3 sequence (DNA): TGCAGCGTTGAAACGGACAGGGGGGCCTTCAATGAGCAGTTCTTC. As protein: CSVETDRGAFNEQFF.

The CDR3 DNA follows: TGTGCCAGCAGTTTTCTCCAGGGGGAAGGCTACACCTTC. Translation: CASSFLQGEGYTF. This rearrangement joins TRBV12-3 or TRBV12-4 to TRBJ1-2, with TRBD1 identical over 7 bases. The V gene end was trimmed by 3 bases and the J gene end by 8 bases; junction bases not matched to a gene: 6. This CDR3 is built from 13 residues.

The chain recombines TRBV7-9 with TRBJ1-2; no definite D call. With 5 bases removed from V and 6 bases from J, the gap between germline ends came to 13 bases. There are 13 residues in the CDR3. CDR1 SEHNR and CDR2 FQNEAQ come from the germline V gene (reference sequence). As DNA, the CDR3 is TGTGCCAGCAGCCGCGGGTTCGGGAATGGCTACACCTTC. Protein: CASSRGFGNGYTF. The full variable domain, completed using reference TRBV7-9 and TRBJ1-2, is DTGVSQNPRHKITKRGQNVTFRCDPISEHNRLYWYRQTLGQGPEFLTYFQNEAQLEKSRLLSDRFSAERPKGSFSTLEIQRTEQGDSAMYLCASSRGFGNGYTFGSGTRLTVV.

The chain carries TRBV21-1 and TRBJ2-1. TRBV21-1 is given as a pseudogene. This CDR3 has 13 amino acids. The DNA for the CDR3 is TGTGCCAGCAGCAAACCGAGCTACAATGAGCAGTTCTTC. It encodes CASSKPSYNEQFF.